This T cell receptor beta chain originates from a study of beta chain features in type 1 diabetes. Study as a whole: There was similarity between patients and healthy donors in age, gender and cell yields.

Sorting based on CD45RO/CCR7/CD25/CD127/CD95/CD27 separated CD4+ naive, central memory, regulatory and stem cell-like memory cells. Purity exceeding 98% was reached by all sorted populations. Study-wide results and limits: In all four CD4+ subsets, TCRB CDR3 length was significantly, moderately reduced in type 1 diabetes.

Turning to this clone: Its antigen is unknown.

The authors reverse transcribed all of the isolated RNA, so sequencing captured expressed TCRB transcripts. The average read count of naive, central memory and regulatory T cell samples was approximately 4 million. The protocol was immunoSEQ multiplex PCR, while the TCRdb copy is restricted to in-frame clones and leaves out a portion. Found here are 200,000 to 300,000 clones, approximately 15% of them singletons; the top ten hold approximately 0.021%. This CDR3 spans 12 amino acids. With 4 bases removed from V and 11 bases from J, the gap between germline ends came to 15 bases. Germline CDR1 SGHRS, CDR2 YFSETQ.

The sequence came from a man aged 30 to 39 with type 1 diabetes. The sample was naive CD4+ T cells from blood. The rearrangement links TRBV5-1 to TRBJ1-2; D not certain. The CDR3 DNA follows: TGCGCCAGCAGCCCTACGACCGGGAGTTACACCTTC. Translating it yields CASSPTTGSYTF.